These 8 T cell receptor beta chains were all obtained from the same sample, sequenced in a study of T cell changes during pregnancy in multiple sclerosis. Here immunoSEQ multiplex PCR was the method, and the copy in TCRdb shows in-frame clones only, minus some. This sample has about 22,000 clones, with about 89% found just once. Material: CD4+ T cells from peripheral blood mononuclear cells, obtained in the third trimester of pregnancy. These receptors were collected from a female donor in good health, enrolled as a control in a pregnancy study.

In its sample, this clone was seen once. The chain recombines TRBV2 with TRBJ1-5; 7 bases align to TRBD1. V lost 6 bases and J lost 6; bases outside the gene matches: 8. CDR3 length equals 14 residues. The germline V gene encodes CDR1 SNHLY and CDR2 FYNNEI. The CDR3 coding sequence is TGTGCCAGCAGGGGGGGAACAGGGGTTCAGCCCCAGCATTTT. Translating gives CASRGGTGVQPQHF.

CDR3 DNA: TGTGCCAGCAGTGACCGGGACAGCCCTCAAGGACTGAGCGGGTCCTCCTACAATGAGCAGTTCTTC. Residues: CASSDRDSPQGLSGSSYNEQFF. The V gene is TRBV6-4, the J gene TRBJ2-1; D is perhaps TRBD1 (7 bases). V was pared by 2 bases and J by 0 bases, with 29 bases between. Germline loops: CDR1 MRHNA, CDR2 SNTAGT. The CDR3 length is 22 residues.

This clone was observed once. The CDR3 DNA sequence: TGTGCCAGCTCAAATGGACAGGGCTCCTACGAGCAGTACTTC. This translates into CASSNGQGSYEQYF. The chain joins TRBV18 to TRBJ2-7; TRBD1 matches at 8 bases. With V trimmed by 5 bases and J by 0 bases, 3 bases remained unmatched. CDR3 length: 14 amino acids. Looked up from germline, CDR1 is KGHSH and CDR2 is LQKENI.

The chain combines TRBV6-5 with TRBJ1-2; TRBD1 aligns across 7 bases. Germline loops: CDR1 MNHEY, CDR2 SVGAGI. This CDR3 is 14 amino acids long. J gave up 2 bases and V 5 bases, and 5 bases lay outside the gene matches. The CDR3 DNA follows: TGTGCCAGCAGTCCGGGACAGACAAACTATGGCTACACCTTC. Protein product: CASSPGQTNYGYTF.

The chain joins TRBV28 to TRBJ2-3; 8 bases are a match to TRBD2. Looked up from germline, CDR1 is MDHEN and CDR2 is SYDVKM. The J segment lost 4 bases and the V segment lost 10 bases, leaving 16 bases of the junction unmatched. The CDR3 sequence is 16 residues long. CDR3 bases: TGTGCCACCGACCGGGGGGGGCCCCGGGAGGCAGATACGCAGTATTTT. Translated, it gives CATDRGGPREADTQYF.

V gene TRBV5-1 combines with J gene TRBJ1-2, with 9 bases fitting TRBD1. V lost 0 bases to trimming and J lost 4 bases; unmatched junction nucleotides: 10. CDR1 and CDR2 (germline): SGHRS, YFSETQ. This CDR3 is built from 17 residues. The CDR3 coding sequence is TGCGCCAGCAGCTTGGGATCGACGGGACAGGGTTTCTATGGCTACACCTTC. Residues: CASSLGSTGQGFYGYTF.

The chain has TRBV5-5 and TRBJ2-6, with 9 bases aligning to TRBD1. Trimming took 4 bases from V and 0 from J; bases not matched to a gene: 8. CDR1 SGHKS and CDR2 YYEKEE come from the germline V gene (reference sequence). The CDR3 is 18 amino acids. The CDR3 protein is CASSPRDRAASGANVLTF. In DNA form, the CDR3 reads TGTGCCAGCAGCCCCCGGGACAGGGCTGCCTCTGGGGCCAACGTCCTGACTTTC.

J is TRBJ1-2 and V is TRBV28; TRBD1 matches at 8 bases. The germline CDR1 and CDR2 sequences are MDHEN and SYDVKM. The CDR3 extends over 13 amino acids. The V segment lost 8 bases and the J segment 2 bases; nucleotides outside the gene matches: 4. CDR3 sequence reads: CASDDRGNYGYTF. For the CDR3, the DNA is TGTGCCAGCGATGACAGGGGAAACTATGGCTACACCTTC.